These 21 T cell receptor beta chains were all obtained from the same sample, sequenced in a study of control samples from healthy donors and cancer patients. TCRdb's table, derived via immunoSEQ multiplex PCR, lists solely in-frame clones and lacks some. The repertoire holds some 95,000 clones, with roughly 83% as singletons. Sequencing was carried out using blood. The receptors shown here come from a woman in her thirties in good health.

This clone was picked up one time. The chain combines TRBV6-6 with TRBJ2-7; a possible D gene is TRBD1 (6 bases). V gave up 2 bases and J gave up 5 bases, with 13 bases separating them. This CDR3 has 14 amino acids. Germline V gives CDR1 MNHNY, CDR2 SVGAGI (reference sequence). CDR3 nucleotides: TGTGCCAGCAGTTACCGACGAGGGGGTGACGAGCAGTACTTC. Translating gives CASSYRRGGDEQYF.

The V call is TRBV19, the J call TRBJ2-1; tentatively, D is TRBD2 (5 bases). With 4 bases removed from V and 6 bases from J, the gap between germline ends came to 16 bases. The CDR3 has 15 amino acids. CDR1 LNHDA and CDR2 SQIVND come from the germline V gene (reference sequence). CDR3 region: CASSRGQAGGNEQFF. The CDR3 bases are TGTGCCAGTAGTAGAGGGCAGGCGGGCGGCAATGAGCAGTTCTTC.

This clone has more than one count but fewer than ten. The J gene is TRBJ1-1, the V gene TRBV19; 11 bases are shared with TRBD1. Germline-derived CDR1 and CDR2 are LNHDA and SQIVND (reference sequence). The CDR3 runs 14 residues. With V trimmed by 3 bases and J by 4 bases, 1 base remained unmatched. CDR3 sequence (DNA): TGTGCCAGTAGTATCGGGACAGGGGGCACTGAAGCTTTCTTT. Translation: CASSIGTGGTEAFF.

This clone occurred a few times. The junction and the germline gene differ at one end; a read error may be behind it. The chain couples TRBV30 to TRBJ2-2; 9 nucleotides agree with TRBD1. The CDR3 has 13 amino acids. Looked up from germline, CDR1 is GTSNPN and CDR2 is SVGIG (reference sequence). The CDR3 sequence: CALTGGNSGELFF. The CDR3 DNA is TGTGCCTTGACAGGGGGAAACAGCGGGGAGCTGTTTTTT. The whole variable domain, filled in from reference TRBV30 and TRBJ2-2, reads SQTIHQWPATLVQPVGSPLSLECTVEGTSNPNLYWYRQAAGRGLQLLFYSVGIGQISSEVPQNLSASRPQDRQFILSSKKLLLSDSGFYLCALTGGNSGELFFGEGSRLTVL.

The chain joins TRBV9 to TRBJ1-1; D not certain. Trimming shortened V by 0 bases and J by 0 bases, and 9 bases separated the two germline ends. The germline gives CDR1 SGDLS, CDR2 YYNGEE. CDR3 length equals 15 residues. The CDR3 bases are TGTGCCAGCAGCGTAGTCGGACGACTGAACACTGAAGCTTTCTTT. Translated: CASSVVGRLNTEAFF.

The chain recombines TRBV5-6 with TRBJ1-2; D might be TRBD1 (6 bases). V lost 4 bases and J 2 bases, leaving 15 bases between the germline ends. Germline assignment: CDR1 SGHDT and CDR2 YYEEEE. The CDR3 totals 15 residues. In DNA form, the CDR3 reads TGTGCCAGCAGCCCCGGTGGGGGACAAAACTATGGCTACACCTTC. Translation gives CASSPGGGQNYGYTF. Supplemented by reference TRBV5-6 and TRBJ1-2, the full variable domain reads DAGVTQSPTHLIKTRGQQVTLRCSPKSGHDTVSWYQQALGQGPQFIFQYYEEEERQRGNFPDRFSGHQFPNYSSELNVNALLLGDSALYLCASSPGGGQNYGYTFGSGTRLTVV.

The chain has TRBV5-4 and TRBJ1-3, with a possible D match to TRBD1 (6 bases). V shed 0 bases and J shed 4 bases, with 11 bases lying between them. The germline gives CDR1 SGHNT, CDR2 YYREEE (reference sequence). The CDR3 spans 15 residues. The CDR3 DNA reads as TGTGCCAGCAGCTTGGATGGACAGCGGGGAAACACCATATATTTT. Residues: CASSLDGQRGNTIYF.

The rearrangement uses TRBV5-1 and TRBJ2-2; the D call may be TRBD1 or TRBD2 (5 bases each). Germline-derived CDR1 and CDR2 are SGHRS and YFSETQ. The CDR3 contains 15 residues. Trimming cost V 3 bases and J 0 bases, with 9 bases left between them. The CDR3 nucleotides read TGCGCCAGCAGCTCGGGGCGGGCGAACACCGGGGAGCTGTTTTTT. Translating gives CASSSGRANTGELFF.

The chain joins TRBV7-8 to TRBJ1-2; D ambiguous. In germline, CDR1 is SGHVS, CDR2 FQNEAQ. The CDR3 loop spans 13 amino acids. Trimming took off 5 bases at V and 5 bases at J, with 12 bases between the two ends. CDR3 in DNA: TGTGCCAGCAGCCCCCGGGATTCTTATGGCTACACCTTC. Its protein product is CASSPRDSYGYTF.

This chain connects TRBV12-3 or TRBV12-4 to TRBJ2-7; 9 nucleotides match TRBD1. This CDR3 is built from 13 residues. V trimming: 6 bases; J trimming: 3 bases; junction bases outside the gene matches: 3. CDR3 protein: CASRGQGNYEQYF. The DNA of the CDR3 is TGTGCCAGCAGGGGACAGGGTAACTACGAGCAGTACTTC.

The J gene is TRBJ2-6, the V gene TRBV23-1, with D possibly matching TRBD1 (6 bases). TRBV23-1 is an open reading frame, and its role is uncertain. This CDR3 has 16 amino acids. With 5 bases removed from V and 1 base from J, the gap between germline ends came to 12 bases. The CDR3 loop is CASSGSTGSGANVLTF. The DNA for the CDR3 is TGCGCCAGCAGTGGGTCGACAGGTTCTGGGGCCAACGTCCTGACTTTC.

The chain is built from TRBV3-1 (or the pseudogene TRBV3-2) and TRBJ2-7; 11 bases are shared with TRBD1. CDR1 is LGHDT, CDR2 YNNKEL, per germline (reference sequence). The CDR3 consists of 14 residues. The V gene end was trimmed by 5 bases and the J gene end by 2 bases; junction bases not matched to a gene: 2. CDR3 nucleotide sequence: TGTGCCAGCAGCGCGGGACAGGGGGCCTACGAGCAGTACTTC. Translating it yields CASSAGQGAYEQYF.

This clone appeared a few times. The genes are TRBV10-2 and TRBJ2-2; D is possibly TRBD1 or TRBD2 (6 bases each). Germline loops: CDR1 WSHSY, CDR2 SAAADI. Trimming cost V 7 bases and J 1 base, with 10 bases left between them. The CDR3 runs 14 residues. The DNA of the CDR3 is TGCGCCAGCACCGGGGGCCTGAACACCGGGGAGCTGTTTTTT. It is translated as CASTGGLNTGELFF.

This clone occurred a few times. This chain connects TRBV5-1 to TRBJ1-2, with a weak D call TRBD1 (5 bases). Germline V CDR1 and CDR2: SGHRS, YFSETQ. Trimming stripped 0 bases from V and 7 bases from J, with 10 bases between. This CDR3 region has 13 residues. The CDR3 reads CASSLEGRAGYTF. The CDR3 coding sequence is TGCGCCAGCAGCTTGGAAGGCAGGGCTGGCTACACCTTC.

The chain uses TRBV6-5 and TRBJ2-7; 7 nucleotides align to TRBD2. Germline V gene lookup returns CDR1 MNHEY and CDR2 SVGAGI. The CDR3 runs to 14 residues. The V gene end was trimmed by 6 bases and the J gene end by 7 bases; junction bases not matched to a gene: 12. In DNA, the CDR3 is TGTGCCAGCAGCAGGACATTGGGGGAGGGAGAGCAGTACTTC. It is translated as CASSRTLGEGEQYF.

The chain uses TRBV19 and TRBJ1-2; 7 bases agree with TRBD1. The CDR3 is 17 residues long. Germline V gives CDR1 LNHDA, CDR2 SQIVND (reference sequence). Losses at the gene ends were 7 bases for V and 2 bases for J; bases not matched to a gene: 16. CDR3 coding DNA: TGTGCCAGTACTCCCGGGACAGCCGGGCGGGAAAACTATGGCTACACCTTC. Protein sequence: CASTPGTAGRENYGYTF.

This CDR3 reads CASRVGQGWTEAFF. The CDR3 nucleotides read TGTGCCAGCAGAGTGGGACAGGGGTGGACTGAAGCTTTCTTT. This chain connects TRBV6-5 to TRBJ1-1, with 10 bases aligning to TRBD1. This CDR3 is built from 14 residues. CDR1 MNHEY and CDR2 SVGAGI come from the germline V gene. The V segment lost 6 bases and the J segment 5 bases; nucleotides outside the gene matches: 6.

This chain uses TRBV11-2 with TRBJ1-5, with TRBD1 matching 8 bases. With V trimmed by 5 bases and J by 0 bases, 9 bases remained unmatched. CDR1 and CDR2 from the germline V gene are SGHAT and FQNNGV. The CDR3 extends over 17 amino acids. CDR3 sequence (DNA): TGTGCCAGCAGCCTCGGGACAGGCCGATATAGCAATCAGCCCCAGCATTTT. As protein: CASSLGTGRYSNQPQHF.

The rearrangement joins TRBV15 to TRBJ1-1; possibly TRBD1 for D (5 bases). Deletions cut 0 bases from V and 10 bases from J, with 12 bases between. Germline values: CDR1 LNHNV, CDR2 YYDKDF (reference sequence). This CDR3 region has 13 residues. The CDR3 bases are TGTGCCACCAGCAGAGAGCGAGGGGTGGTAGCTTTCTTT. The encoded protein is CATSRERGVVAFF.

V usage is TRBV4-1 and J usage is TRBJ1-4; D not resolved. Trimming cost V 0 bases and J 0 bases, with 11 bases left between them. The CDR3 covers 17 residues. Germline CDR1 MGHRA, CDR2 YSYEKL. Here the CDR3 DNA reads TGCGCCAGCAGCCAAGATAGAGAGGCTTCAACTAATGAAAAACTGTTTTTT. Translating it yields CASSQDREASTNEKLFF.

The chain uses TRBV14 and TRBJ1-1, with D tentatively TRBD1 (5 bases). CDR1 is SGHDN, CDR2 FVKESK, per germline. The CDR3 runs 16 residues. Trimming left V 0 bases short and J 6 bases short, with 17 bases between. CDR3 protein: CASSQDPLEGLAEAFF. DNA for the CDR3: TGTGCCAGCAGCCAAGATCCATTGGAGGGGCTGGCTGAAGCTTTCTTT.